Listed below are T cell receptor beta chains from one sample, sequenced in a study of cytomegalovirus exposure and HLA in healthy donors. Generated by immunoSEQ multiplex PCR, the TCRdb table keeps only in-frame clones and is missing some. Here the sample spans roughly 100,000 clones, 65% to 80% being singletons. Sequences were obtained from PBMCs. All receptors come from a male donor in good health and CMV-seronegative. The CDR3 runs from the conserved cysteine through the conserved F or W. The D gene is left open where the match is weak. Clone size is not always given. Where it is, it says once, few, many or a class for expanded clones.

J gene	CDR3 length	clone size	V gene	D gene	CDR3 protein	CDR3 DNA
TRBJ2-7	17	-	TRBV4-3	TRBD1	CASSRGVGTDDPYEQYF	TGCGCCAGCAGCCGCGGAGTTGGGACAGACGACCCCTACGAGCAGTACTTC
TRBJ2-7	14	-	TRBV2	TRBD2	CASSPTSGRTEQYF	TGTGCCAGCAGTCCCACTAGCGGGAGGACCGAGCAGTACTTC
TRBJ2-1	13	-	TRBV19	-	CASSIDRYNEQFF	TGTGCCAGTAGTATAGATCGTTACAATGAGCAGTTCTTC
TRBJ2-3	13	-	TRBV5-6	-	CASSLGAPDTQYF	TGTGCCAGCAGCTTGGGGGCGCCAGATACGCAGTATTTT
TRBJ1-2	14	-	TRBV10-3	TRBD1	CAMSPGTGSNGYTF	TGTGCCATGTCACCTGGGACAGGGAGCAATGGCTACACCTTC
TRBJ2-7	15	-	TRBV15	-	CATSRDRIQSYEQYF	TGTGCCACCAGCAGAGACAGGATACAGTCCTACGAGCAGTACTTC
TRBJ2-5	15	few	TRBV19	TRBD1	CASRPGQSIQETQYF	TGTGCCAGTAGGCCGGGACAGTCCATCCAAGAGACCCAGTACTTC
TRBJ2-1	14	-	TRBV11-2	-	CASSFVTGTNEQFF	TGTGCCAGCAGCTTCGTGACAGGAACCAATGAGCAGTTCTTC
TRBJ1-2	15	-	TRBV27	TRBD1	CASSTKYRGNYGYTF	TGTGCCAGCAGTACAAAATACAGGGGGAATTATGGCTACACCTTC
TRBJ2-5	15	-	TRBV6-5	-	CASSPAGAVKETQYF	TGTGCCAGCAGCCCCGCAGGGGCGGTTAAGGAGACCCAGTACTTC
TRBJ1-1	13	-	TRBV4-2	-	CASSQERGLGAFF	TGTGCCAGCAGCCAAGAGCGGGGCTTGGGAGCTTTCTTT
TRBJ1-1	14	-	TRBV10-1	-	CASRSSGEDTEAFF	TGCGCCAGCAGATCCTCGGGGGAGGACACTGAAGCTTTCTTT
TRBJ2-7	16	once	TRBV7-6	TRBD2	CASSSGLADTWREQYF	TGTGCCAGCAGCTCCGGACTAGCGGACACCTGGCGCGAGCAGTACTTC
TRBJ1-2	13	-	TRBV9	-	CASWGHPLYGYTF	TGTGCCAGCTGGGGCCACCCGCTCTATGGCTACACCTTC
TRBJ1-1	14	few	TRBV10-3	-	CAISDRTANTEAFF	TGTGCCATCAGCGATAGGACAGCGAACACTGAAGCTTTCTTT
TRBJ2-1	15	-	TRBV6-1	TRBD1	CASSELETGHNEQFF	TGTGCCAGCAGTGAGTTGGAGACAGGGCACAATGAGCAGTTCTTC
TRBJ2-7	11	-	TRBV5-8	-	CASSRRYEQYF	TGTGCCAGCAGCCGGAGGTACGAGCAGTACTTC
TRBJ2-7	15	-	TRBV25-1	-	CASSEGPSDYYEQYF	TGTGCCAGCAGTGAAGGGCCTAGCGATTACTACGAGCAGTACTTC
TRBJ2-1	13	-	TRBV30	-	CAWSVFIYNEQFF	TGTGCCTGGAGTGTGTTTATCTACAATGAGCAGTTCTTC
TRBJ1-4	15	once	TRBV7-9	-	CASSRTQGVDEKLFF	TGTGCCAGCAGCCGAACCCAGGGCGTTGATGAAAAACTGTTTTTT
TRBJ2-3	14	-	TRBV5-4	-	CASSLAGSTDTQYF	TGTGCCAGCAGCTTGGCGGGAAGCACAGATACGCAGTATTTT
TRBJ2-3	18	few	TRBV7-6	-	CASSSYYLERDRPDTQYF	TGTGCCAGCAGCTCCTACTACTTAGAGCGGGACAGGCCAGATACGCAGTATTTT
TRBJ2-3	15	-	TRBV5-1	TRBD2	CASSLLAGVADTQYF	TGCGCCAGCAGCTTACTAGCGGGAGTCGCAGATACGCAGTATTTT
TRBJ2-1	14	-	TRBV5-1	-	CASSFGQGVNEQFF	TGCGCCAGCAGCTTCGGGCAAGGGGTAAATGAGCAGTTCTTC
TRBJ1-1	13	-	TRBV6-5	-	CASSYSEGTEAFF	TGTGCCAGCAGTTACTCGGAGGGCACTGAAGCTTTCTTT
TRBJ2-5	12	-	TRBV6-5	-	CASRRGGETQYF	TGTGCCAGCAGAAGAGGGGGAGAGACCCAGTACTTC
TRBJ2-7	14	-	TRBV7-8	TRBD1	CASRLQGIAYEQYF	TGTGCCAGCAGACTACAGGGGATTGCCTACGAGCAGTACTTC
TRBJ2-7	17	-	TRBV18	TRBD1	CASSPPGQGRSGGEQYF	TGTGCCAGCTCACCACCGGGACAGGGGAGGAGTGGTGGCGAGCAGTACTTC
TRBJ1-1	10	few	TRBV6-1	-	CASSPVEAFF	TGTGCCAGCAGCCCGGTTGAAGCTTTCTTT
TRBJ1-1	13	once	TRBV19	-	CASSILMRVEAFF	TGTGCCAGTAGTATACTGATGCGGGTCGAAGCTTTCTTT
TRBJ2-7	15	once	TRBV4-3	-	CASSVGTGETYEQYF	TGCGCCAGCAGCGTCGGGACGGGAGAGACCTACGAGCAGTACTTC
TRBJ2-4	19	few	TRBV4-1	TRBD2	CASSQRRTSGTGGENIQYF	TGCGCCAGCAGCCAAAGGAGGACTAGCGGGACGGGCGGTGAAAACATTCAGTACTTC
TRBJ2-1	13	-	TRBV2	-	CASRTTGEGEQFF	TGTGCCAGCAGGACGACGGGAGAGGGTGAGCAGTTCTTC
TRBJ2-1	14	-	TRBV11-2	TRBD2	CASSSRGERNEQFF	TGTGCCAGCAGCTCCCGGGGGGAGAGAAATGAGCAGTTCTTC
TRBJ2-5	14	-	TRBV10-3	-	CAISELNQGETQYF	TGTGCCATCAGTGAGTTAAATCAGGGGGAGACCCAGTACTTC
TRBJ2-3	13	few	TRBV28	-	CASSEAPTDTQYF	TGTGCCAGCAGTGAAGCCCCCACAGATACGCAGTATTTT
TRBJ2-5	15	once	TRBV28	TRBD2	CASTLAGKYQETQYF	TGTGCCAGCACACTAGCGGGAAAGTACCAAGAGACCCAGTACTTC
TRBJ1-1	13	-	TRBV11-2	-	CASSGVMNTEAFF	TGTGCCAGCAGCGGAGTGATGAACACTGAAGCTTTCTTT
TRBJ2-1	20	-	TRBV27	TRBD2	CASSLVASGRGQRGHNEQFF	TGTGCCAGCAGCCTCGTGGCTAGCGGGAGGGGCCAGCGGGGGCACAATGAGCAGTTCTTC
TRBJ1-1	12	-	TRBV6-5	-	CASSTGNTEAFF	TGTGCCAGCAGCACAGGGAACACTGAAGCTTTCTTT
TRBJ2-4	18	-	TRBV9	-	CASGPGGMTSGRQGIQYF	TGTGCCAGCGGACCAGGGGGCATGACTAGCGGCCGTCAAGGAATTCAGTACTTC
TRBJ1-2	15	-	TRBV10-1	-	CASAAEQGSIYGYTF	TGCGCCAGCGCTGCTGAACAGGGCTCCATCTATGGCTACACCTTC